Presented here are 6 T cell receptor beta chains from one specimen sequenced in a study of CD8 T cells in Susac syndrome. RNA totalling about 0.5 to 1 ug underwent reverse transcription with random hexamers. TCRdb re-analysed the immunoSEQ multiplex PCR reads in MiXCR, keeping a single row per CDR3 protein. Of under 150,000 distinct CDR3 sequences in the sample, 90% to 97% are singletons; the top ten hold roughly 0.084%. Input material: CD4+ T cells from PBMCs. These receptors were taken from a human donor with Susac syndrome.

CDR3 residues: CSARAQAREETQYF. CDR3 nucleotide sequence: TGCAGTGCTAGAGCCCAAGCGCGGGAGGAGACCCAGTACTTC. The genes are TRBV20-1 and TRBJ2-5; TRBD2 aligns across 7 bases. V shed 1 base, J shed 5 bases, and the junction held 7 bases outside the gene matches. CDR3 length: 14 residues. Germline lookup yields CDR1 DFQATT and CDR2 SNEGSKA (reference sequence).

Only one count was recorded for this clonotype. The chain couples TRBV3-1 to TRBJ2-7; D unresolved. The CDR3 has 14 amino acids. Germline V gives CDR1 LGHDT, CDR2 YNNKEL (reference sequence). V was trimmed by 2 bases and J by 7 bases, leaving 15 bases between them. The CDR3 is CASSQRSAPGEQYF. DNA of the CDR3: TGTGCCAGCAGCCAAAGGTCGGCCCCCGGGGAGCAGTACTTC.

V gene TRBV6-6 combines with J gene TRBJ2-7, with TRBD2 matching 7 bases. The trim removed 2 bases at V and 2 bases at J, leaving 3 bases unmatched. The CDR3 sequence is 14 residues long. CDR1 MNHNY and CDR2 SVGAGI come from the germline V gene (reference sequence). The DNA for the CDR3 is TGTGCCAGCAGTTACGATCTAGCGGCCTACGAGCAGTACTTC. Its protein is CASSYDLAAYEQYF.

The genes are TRBV4-1 and TRBJ1-5; 7 positions match TRBD1. J lost 0 bases, V lost 1 base, and 9 bases had no gene match. This CDR3 comprises 18 residues. CDR1 MGHRA and CDR2 YSYEKL come from the germline V gene. The DNA for the CDR3 is TGCGCCAGCAGCCAAGCCCCGCCGACAGGGAGTAGCAATCAGCCCCAGCATTTT. This translates into CASSQAPPTGSSNQPQHF.

The J gene is TRBJ2-1, the V gene TRBV20-1; TRBD2 aligns across 10 bases. V lost 8 bases, J lost 10 bases, and 14 bases stayed unmatched. The CDR3 spans 14 residues. CDR1 and CDR2 from the germline V gene are DFQATT and SNEGSKA (reference sequence). The CDR3 loop reads CSIPERGGPGEQFF. CDR3 nucleotides: TGCAGTATCCCCGAGCGGGGGGGCCCGGGGGAGCAGTTCTTC.

The gene calls are TRBV23-1 and TRBJ1-1; D possibly corresponds to TRBD1 (6 bases). TRBV23-1 is placed among ORFs of uncertain function. The V and J ends lost 8 bases and 4 bases respectively, with 14 bases between them. The CDR3 spans 13 residues. The CDR3 reads CASHPGGPTEAFF. DNA of the CDR3: TGCGCCAGCCACCCCGGGGGGCCCACTGAAGCTTTCTTT.